Detailed here is one T cell receptor beta chain. Its antigen is as yet unknown. The data derive from a study of cytomegalovirus exposure and HLA in healthy donors. General study findings and limits: In a later analysis, HLA-C alleles had the fewest associated TCRs, DRB1 alleles the most. In vitro assays verified that a few CMV-associated chains recognized CMV antigens specifically.

This PCR relied on a set of 60 Vbeta primers and 13 Jbeta primers. Generated by immunoSEQ multiplex PCR, the TCRdb table keeps only in-frame clones and is missing some. The repertoire includes roughly 80,000 clones, roughly 84% of them detected once, and roughly 2.3% sits in the top ten. Sequencing used PBMCs. The sequence came from a woman between 50 and 59 years old in good health and CMV-seronegative.

CDR3 bases: TGTGCCAGCAGCGCGGGACAGGGCACACAAAAAGGTGAAGCTTTCTTT. This codes for CASSAGQGTQKGEAFF. The rearrangement links TRBV5-4 to TRBJ1-1; 9 bases are shared with TRBD1. The CDR3 consists of 16 residues. J gave up 7 bases and V 4 bases, and 14 bases lay outside the gene matches. Germline CDR1 SGHNT, CDR2 YYREEE (reference sequence).